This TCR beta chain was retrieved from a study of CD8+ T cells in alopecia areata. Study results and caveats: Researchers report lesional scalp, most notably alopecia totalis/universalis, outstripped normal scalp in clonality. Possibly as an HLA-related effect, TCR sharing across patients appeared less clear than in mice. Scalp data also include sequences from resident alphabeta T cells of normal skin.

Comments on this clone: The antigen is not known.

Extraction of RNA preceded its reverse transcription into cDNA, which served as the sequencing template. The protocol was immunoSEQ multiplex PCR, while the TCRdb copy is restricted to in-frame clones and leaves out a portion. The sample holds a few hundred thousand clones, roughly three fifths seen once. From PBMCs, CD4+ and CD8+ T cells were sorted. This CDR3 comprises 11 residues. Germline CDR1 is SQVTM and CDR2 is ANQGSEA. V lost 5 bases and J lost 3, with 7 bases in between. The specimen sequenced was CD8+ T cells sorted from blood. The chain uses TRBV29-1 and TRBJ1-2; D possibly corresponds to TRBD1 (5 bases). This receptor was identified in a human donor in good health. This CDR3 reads CSVQGDYGYTF. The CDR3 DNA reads TGCAGCGTTCAGGGAGACTATGGCTACACCTTC.